What follows is one T cell receptor (beta chain) and its context. Its specificity is unknown. The data stem from a study of regulatory T cells in long-lasting Graves disease. As to time point: persistent/refractory GD, antithyroid drugs over 5 years with positive TRAb. RNA from PBMCs was the source of the TCR library. Patients met American Thyroid Association criteria for Graves' disease. V lost 5 bases to trimming and J lost 12 bases, with 16 bases between them. The CDR3 runs 12 residues. Germline values: CDR1 SEHNR, CDR2 FQNEAQ (reference sequence). iRepertoire HTBI primers and Arm-PCR of CDR3 regions built TCR beta libraries. In TCRdb, the multiplex PCR reads were re-called with MiXCR into one record per CDR3 protein. The profile covers about 310,000 distinct CDR3 sequences, with under 25% appearing a single time and roughly 56% taken by the ten largest. Study results and caveats: Persistent Graves' patients showed less TCR diversity than newly diagnosed patients showed. The study found TRBV28, TRBJ1-2 and TRBJ2-5 favored in persistent disease. Persistent patients shared more public clonotypes (about 2,700) than newly diagnosed patients (approximately 960).

The input for sequencing was peripheral blood mononuclear cells (PBMCs), taken when the disease was refractory, from a patient treated with antithyroid drugs. The gene calls are TRBV7-9 and TRBJ2-5; weak D call: TRBD2 (5 bases). The clonotype comes from a female donor with Graves disease. This chain's CDR3 is CASSTRGEEEYF. In DNA, the CDR3 is TGTGCCAGCAGCACCCGGGGAGAGGAGGAGTACTTC.